The source of this T cell receptor (beta chain) is a study of memory CD4+ T cells and cytomegalovirus serostatus. The study's findings and limits: A US-trained random forest predicted CMV serostatus with median AUC 0.91. Suggested: most of the CMV-linked TCR signature lies in CD4+ memory cells.

The J segment lost 3 bases and the V segment lost 5 bases, leaving 3 bases of the junction unmatched. The CDR3 covers 14 residues. The germline V gene encodes CDR1 SGHVS and CDR2 FQNEAQ. Method: immunoSEQ multiplex PCR; TCRdb's copy keeps in-frame clones and lacks some. The sample yields under 55,000 clones, around four fifths seen once. The sort gate was single viable CD3+CD4+CD8-CD45RO+ cells for memory CD4+ T cells. On this clone itself: Its antigen remains unidentified.

The chain links TRBV7-8 to TRBJ2-7, with TRBD2 identical over 11 bases. This TCR was sampled from an adult in good health and CMV-seropositive. Sequenced: memory CD4+ T cells from blood. The CDR3 bases are TGTGCCAGCAGCCCGGGACTAGCGGTCTACGAGCAGTACTTC. Translation: CASSPGLAVYEQYF.